The clone carrying this T cell receptor (beta chain) was recorded at least ten times. Its antigen is still unknown. Time point specified: persistent/refractory GD, antithyroid drugs over 5 years with positive TRAb. Making the TCR library involved RNA that had been extracted from PBMCs. Both iRepertoire HTBI primers and Arm-PCR of CDR3 regions were used to build the TCR beta libraries. MiXCR, applied by TCRdb to the multiplex PCR reads, yields one record per CDR3 protein. The table includes hundreds of thousands of distinct CDR3 sequences, roughly 23% detected once. This entry comes from a study of regulatory T cells in long-lasting Graves disease. V was pared by 5 bases and J by 1 base, with 14 bases between. Germline V gene lookup returns CDR1 DFQATT and CDR2 SNEGSKA (reference sequence). This CDR3 is 15 amino acids long. General study results and limits: The study found TRBV28, TRBJ1-2 and TRBJ2-5 favored in persistent disease. TCR diversity in persistent Graves' patients was below that of newly diagnosed ones. Sampling was limited to peripheral blood rather than thyroid tissue.

This receptor was taken from a female donor with Graves disease. V and J are TRBV20-1 and TRBJ2-2, with D maybe TRBD2 (6 bases). This sample comprised peripheral blood mononuclear cells (PBMCs), obtained when the disease was refractory, from a patient treated with antithyroid drugs. The CDR3: CSAHPGARNTGELFF. The DNA of the CDR3 is TGCAGTGCTCATCCGGGAGCTAGGAACACCGGGGAGCTGTTTTTT.